This T cell receptor beta chain appears in the sequencing data of a study of blood T cell repertoires in COVID-19. Study information: Acute and convalescent COVID-19 samples came from the United States, Italy and Spain. PBMCs, B-cell-depleted T cells, or T cells were the source of the cDNA or gDNA that made up the material.

Of note for this clone: Other DNA sequences in this specimen translate into the identical CDR3.

The V gene's germline CDR1 is PRHDT and CDR2 FYEKMQ (reference sequence). CDR3 length: 16 amino acids. The V segment lost 5 bases and the J segment 8 bases; nucleotides outside the gene matches: 8. Original methodology: Reference gene primers were amplified, and this amplification served to estimate nucleated cell counts. Data came from immunoSEQ multiplex PCR; TCRdb stores just in-frame clones and leaves some out. V, J and clone size derive from that table, while D and trimming were established from the DNA sequence. The sample records around 76,000 clones, under 95% being singletons. This clonotype was sampled from a human donor in a cohort sampled during active COVID-19. The rearrangement links TRBV13 to TRBJ2-2; 13 bases are shared with TRBD2. The specimen was peripheral blood. The CDR3 spells CASSPTSGGARGELFF. Written as DNA, the CDR3 is TGTGCCAGCAGCCCCACTAGCGGGGGGGCCCGTGGGGAGCTGTTTTTT.